Listed here is a single TCR beta chain. This entry belongs to a study of T cell changes during pregnancy in multiple sclerosis. Sequencing was performed with immunoSEQ multiplex PCR; in TCRdb, only in-frame clones are kept and a portion is missing. This sample carries under 95,000 clones, around 90% of them seen once, and the ten largest clones take about 0.45%. This CDR3 comprises 15 residues. From germline, CDR1 is SGDLS and CDR2 YYNGEE. Trimming took off 1 base at V and 3 bases at J, with 14 bases between the two ends. The sequences come from CD4+ T cells from peripheral blood mononuclear cells, collected before pregnancy. This sequence joins TRBV9 and TRBJ2-7; D gene ambiguous. The source of this sequence is a female donor with multiple sclerosis, enrolled in a pregnancy study. In DNA form, the CDR3 reads TGTGCCAGCAGCGTAAATTGGCCATCCATCTACGAGCAGTACTTC. Its translation is CASSVNWPSIYEQYF.